This entry lists 12 T cell receptor beta chains sequenced from one sample in a study of blood T cell repertoires in COVID-19. Repertoires were generated with immunoSEQ multiplex PCR, while TCRdb's copy carries only in-frame clones and drops some. The sample comprises roughly 260,000 clones, roughly 87% of which are singletons, and about 2.2% rests with the top ten. The sequencing input was peripheral blood. These receptors came from a woman in her forties or fifties who had recovered from COVID-19.

V gene TRBV9 combines with J gene TRBJ1-3; D is ambiguous. The germline V gene has CDR1 SGDLS and CDR2 YYNGEE. CDR3 length: 18 amino acids. Trimming removed 3 bases from V and 0 bases from J, with 19 bases in between. The chain's CDR3 is CASSGPRGELTSGNTIYF. CDR3 DNA: TGTGCCAGCAGCGGTCCCCGCGGAGAGCTCACCTCTGGAAACACCATATATTTT.

V is TRBV30 and J is TRBJ1-2; TRBD1 might be the D (6 bases). Germline lookup yields CDR1 GTSNPN and CDR2 SVGIG (reference sequence). There are 10 residues in the CDR3. V lost 8 bases, J lost 7 bases, and 11 bases lay in between. The chain's CDR3 is CAGTGIGYTF. For the CDR3, the DNA is TGTGCCGGAACAGGGATTGGCTACACCTTC.

This chain links TRBV3-1 (or the pseudogene TRBV3-2) with TRBJ2-3, with 8 bases aligning to TRBD2. Trimming cost V 0 bases and J 4 bases; bases outside gene matches: 6. Germline V gene lookup returns CDR1 LGHDT and CDR2 YNNKEL (reference sequence). The CDR3 loop spans 16 amino acids. Here the CDR3 DNA reads TGTGCCAGCAGCCAAGAATGGGCTAGCGGGCCAGATACGCAGTATTTT. It translates to CASSQEWASGPDTQYF.

This chain joins TRBV4-3 and TRBJ1-2, with TRBD1 as a possible D gene (6 bases). CDR1 LGHNA and CDR2 YSLEER come from the germline V gene. The CDR3 totals 16 residues. Trimming shortened V by 0 bases and J by 8 bases, and 19 bases separated the two germline ends. The CDR3 protein is CASSQDIVRSGEGYTF. In DNA, the CDR3 is TGCGCCAGCAGCCAAGATATTGTACGGTCAGGGGAGGGCTACACCTTC.

The chain combines TRBV6-5 with TRBJ1-1; weak D call: TRBD1 (6 bases). The V gene's germline CDR1 is MNHEY and CDR2 SVGAGI. The V end was cut by 4 bases, the J end by 10 bases, with 19 bases between. The CDR3 length is 14 residues. As DNA, the CDR3 is TGTGCCAGCAGTTCACAAAACAGGGCGCCTACAGCTTTCTTT. It yields the protein CASSSQNRAPTAFF.

The rearrangement links TRBV18 to TRBJ2-1; a possible D gene is TRBD2 (5 bases). Germline V lookup: CDR1 KGHSH, CDR2 LQKENI. The CDR3 is made up of 12 amino acids. Trimming removed 5 bases from V and 9 bases from J, with 11 bases in between. The chain's CDR3 is CASSNEGSEQFF. The CDR3 bases are TGTGCCAGCTCAAACGAAGGGAGTGAGCAGTTCTTC.

The rearrangement links TRBV6-4 to TRBJ1-6, with D perhaps TRBD1 (5 bases). Deletions cut 10 bases from V and 1 base from J, with 14 bases between. CDR1 MRHNA and CDR2 SNTAGT come from the germline V gene. The CDR3 covers 15 residues. CDR3 sequence: CATREAGSYNSPLHF. For the CDR3, the DNA is TGTGCCACCAGGGAGGCGGGTTCCTATAATTCACCCCTCCACTTT.

This chain joins TRBV4-3 and TRBJ2-1, with 7 bases lining up with TRBD2. This CDR3 has 17 amino acids. Germline V CDR1 and CDR2: LGHNA, YSLEER. Losses at the gene ends were 1 base for V and 5 bases for J; bases not matched to a gene: 11. The CDR3: CASSQVPTGGLNNEQFF. Written as DNA, the CDR3 is TGCGCCAGCAGCCAAGTCCCCACCGGGGGGTTGAACAATGAGCAGTTCTTC.

V usage is TRBV28 and J usage is TRBJ1-2, with D possibly TRBD1 on 5 matching bases. The CDR3 totals 16 residues. In germline, CDR1 is MDHEN, CDR2 SYDVKM. V lost 2 bases and J lost 0, with 13 bases in between. CDR3 protein: CASSLAGGRANYGYTF. The CDR3 nucleotides are TGTGCCAGCAGTTTAGCGGGGGGGAGGGCTAACTATGGCTACACCTTC.

The V call is TRBV7-9, the J call TRBJ2-2; D perhaps matches TRBD2 (5 bases). CDR3 length: 16 residues. The ends were cut back, 1 base at V and 3 bases at J, with 12 bases in the middle. Germline lookup yields CDR1 SEHNR and CDR2 FQNEAQ (reference sequence). The CDR3: CASSLVGRRHTGELFF. CDR3 in DNA: TGTGCCAGCAGCTTAGTAGGCAGGAGGCACACCGGGGAGCTGTTTTTT. The full variable domain, its missing parts supplied by reference TRBV7-9 and TRBJ2-2, is DTGVSQNPRHKITKRGQNVTFRCDPISEHNRLYWYRQTLGQGPEFLTYFQNEAQLEKSRLLSDRFSAERPKGSFSTLEIQRTEQGDSAMYLCASSLVGRRHTGELFFGEGSRLTVL.

This clone was observed at least ten times. This rearrangement joins TRBV7-3 to TRBJ1-6; D is perhaps TRBD1 (5 bases). This CDR3 region has 14 residues. CDR1 is SGHTA and CDR2 is FQGTGA in the germline V gene. The germline V and J ends were trimmed by 3 bases and 7 bases, with 10 bases remaining between them. Here the CDR3 reads CASSFDSRNSPLHF. For the CDR3, the DNA is TGTGCCAGCAGCTTCGACAGTCGAAATTCACCCCTCCACTTT.

J is TRBJ2-3 and V is TRBV6-1, with D possibly TRBD2 on 10 matching bases. The CDR3 covers 19 residues. V dropped 3 bases and J dropped 4 bases, with 26 bases sitting between them. CDR1 is MNHNS, CDR2 SASEGT, per germline. The CDR3 bases are TGTGCCAGCAGTGAGGGACAGGGAAGAGCGGGAGGGAGTTCAGATACGCAGTATTTT. Its protein is CASSEGQGRAGGSSDTQYF.